This entry is about one T cell receptor (beta chain). Its antigen is still unknown. This sample was taken from a study of T cells in Graves' hyperthyroidism and ophthalmopathy. Hyperthyroidism patients were newly diagnosed, had disease duration under 2 months, and were aged 18 to 65 years. Regarding the study as a whole: Within blood appeared most thyroid clonotypes that had expanded above 0.001.

TCR beta CDR3 regions were amplified from RNA. TCR CDR3 underwent first-round RT-PCR with the HTBI primer set. TCRdb re-called the multiplex PCR reads with MiXCR, one entry per CDR3 protein. The sample shows under 750,000 distinct CDR3 sequences, around 19% of them seen only once. The sequence was collected from a woman in her fifties or sixties with Graves' hyperthyroidism that later progressed to Graves' ophthalmopathy. Sequenced input: blood.

CDR3 in amino acids: CASSFRDRGGDTQYF. CDR3 nucleotides: TGTGCCAGCAGTTTTCGGGACAGGGGAGGAGATACGCAGTATTTT. V and J are TRBV12-3 or TRBV12-4 and TRBJ2-3; 10 bases are a match to TRBD1. With V trimmed by 3 bases and J by 5 bases, 5 bases remained unmatched. This CDR3 region has 15 residues.